This paragraph reports one T cell receptor (beta chain). This table comes from immunoSEQ multiplex PCR, and its TCRdb copy is limited to in-frame clones, with some not included. The sample includes over 120,000 clones, approximately 94% of them seen just once. The data belong to a study of cytomegalovirus exposure and HLA in healthy donors. The clonotype comes from a man younger than 30 in good health and CMV-seropositive. The sample taken for sequencing was PBMCs.

The CDR3 DNA reads TGTGCCAGCAGCCGCTCGAGGGATCAGCCCCAGCATTTT. It translates to CASSRSRDQPQHF. V and J are TRBV2 and TRBJ1-5, with unresolved D. V was shortened by 6 bases and J by 5 bases, with 11 bases between the two germline ends. In germline, CDR1 is SNHLY, CDR2 FYNNEI. The CDR3 has 13 amino acids. Looking up the rest from reference TRBV2 and TRBJ1-5 gives the full variable domain: EPEVTQTPSHQVTQMGQEVILRCVPISNHLYFYWYRQILGQKVEFLVSFYNNEISEKSEIFDDQFSVERPDGSNFTLKIRSTKLEDSAMYFCASSRSRDQPQHFGDGTRLSIL.